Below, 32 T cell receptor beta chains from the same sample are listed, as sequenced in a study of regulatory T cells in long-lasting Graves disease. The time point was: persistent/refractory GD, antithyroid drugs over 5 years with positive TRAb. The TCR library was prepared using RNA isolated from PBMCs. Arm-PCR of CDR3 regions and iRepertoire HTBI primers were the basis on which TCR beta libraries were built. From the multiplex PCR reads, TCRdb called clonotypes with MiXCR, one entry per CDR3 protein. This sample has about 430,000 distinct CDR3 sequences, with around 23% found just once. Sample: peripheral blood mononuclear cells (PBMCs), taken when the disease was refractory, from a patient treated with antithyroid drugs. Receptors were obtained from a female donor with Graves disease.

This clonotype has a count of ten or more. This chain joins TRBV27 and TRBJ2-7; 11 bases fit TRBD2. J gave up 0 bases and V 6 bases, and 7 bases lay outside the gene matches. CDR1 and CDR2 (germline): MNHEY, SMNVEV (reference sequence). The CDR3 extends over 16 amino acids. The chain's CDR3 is CASRGLSGRDSYEQYF. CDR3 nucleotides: TGTGCCAGCAGGGGACTTAGCGGGAGGGACTCCTACGAGCAGTACTTC.

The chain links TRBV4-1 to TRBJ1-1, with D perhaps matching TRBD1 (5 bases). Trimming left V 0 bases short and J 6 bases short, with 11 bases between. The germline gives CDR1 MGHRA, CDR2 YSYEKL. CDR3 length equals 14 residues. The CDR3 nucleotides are TGCGCCAGCAGCCAAGATCAGGGATTCCCTGAAGCTTTCTTT. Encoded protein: CASSQDQGFPEAFF.

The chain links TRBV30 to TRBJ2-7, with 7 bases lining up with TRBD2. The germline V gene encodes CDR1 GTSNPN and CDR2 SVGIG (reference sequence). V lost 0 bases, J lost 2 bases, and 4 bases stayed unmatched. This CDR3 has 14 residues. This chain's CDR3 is CAWSVLAPAYEQYF. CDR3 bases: TGTGCCTGGAGTGTACTAGCGCCGGCCTACGAGCAGTACTTC. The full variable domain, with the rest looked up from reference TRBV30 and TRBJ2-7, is SQTIHQWPATLVQPVGSPLSLECTVEGTSNPNLYWYRQAAGRGLQLLFYSVGIGQISSEVPQNLSASRPQDRQFILSSKKLLLSDSGFYLCAWSVLAPAYEQYFGPGTRLTVT.

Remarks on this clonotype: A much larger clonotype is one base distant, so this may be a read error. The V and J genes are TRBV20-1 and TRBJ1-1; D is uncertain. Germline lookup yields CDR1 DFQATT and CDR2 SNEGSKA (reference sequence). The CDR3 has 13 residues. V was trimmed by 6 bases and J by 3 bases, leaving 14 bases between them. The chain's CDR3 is CSAGRGMHTEAFF. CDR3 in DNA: TGCAGTGCCGGCCGCGGGATGCACACTGAAGCTTTCTTT.

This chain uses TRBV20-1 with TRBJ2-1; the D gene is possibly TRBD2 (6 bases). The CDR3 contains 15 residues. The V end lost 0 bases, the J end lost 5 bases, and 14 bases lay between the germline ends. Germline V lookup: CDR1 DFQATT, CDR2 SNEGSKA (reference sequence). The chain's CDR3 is CSARDPGRSHNEQFF. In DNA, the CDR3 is TGCAGTGCTAGAGACCCCGGGAGATCCCACAATGAGCAGTTCTTC.

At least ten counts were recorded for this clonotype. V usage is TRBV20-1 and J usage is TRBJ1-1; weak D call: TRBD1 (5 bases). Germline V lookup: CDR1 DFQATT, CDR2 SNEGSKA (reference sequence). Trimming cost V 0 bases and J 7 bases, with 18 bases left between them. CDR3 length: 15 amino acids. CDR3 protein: CSARDLESRGDEAFF. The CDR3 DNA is TGCAGTGCTAGAGATCTCGAGTCGAGGGGCGATGAAGCTTTCTTT.

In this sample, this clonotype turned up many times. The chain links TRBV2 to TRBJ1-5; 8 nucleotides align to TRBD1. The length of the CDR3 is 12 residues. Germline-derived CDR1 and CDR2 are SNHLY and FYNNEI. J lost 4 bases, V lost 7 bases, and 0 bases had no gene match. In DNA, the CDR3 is TGTGCCAGCAACAGGGGGAATCAGCCCCAGCATTTT. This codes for CASNRGNQPQHF. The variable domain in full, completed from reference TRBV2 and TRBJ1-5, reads EPEVTQTPSHQVTQMGQEVILRCVPISNHLYFYWYRQILGQKVEFLVSFYNNEISEKSEIFDDQFSVERPDGSNFTLKIRSTKLEDSAMYFCASNRGNQPQHFGDGTRLSIL.

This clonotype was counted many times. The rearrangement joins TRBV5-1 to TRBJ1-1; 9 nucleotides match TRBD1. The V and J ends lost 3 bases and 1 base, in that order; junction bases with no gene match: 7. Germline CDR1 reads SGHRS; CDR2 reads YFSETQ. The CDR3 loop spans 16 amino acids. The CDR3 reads CASSSASDRGNTEAFF. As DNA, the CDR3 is TGCGCCAGCAGCTCAGCTTCGGACAGGGGGAACACTGAAGCTTTCTTT.

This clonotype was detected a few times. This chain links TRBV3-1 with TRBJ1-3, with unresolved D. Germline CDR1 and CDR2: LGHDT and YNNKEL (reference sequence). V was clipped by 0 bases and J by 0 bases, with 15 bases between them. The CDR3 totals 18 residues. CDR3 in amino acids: CASSQDRVQSVSGNTIYF. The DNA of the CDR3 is TGTGCCAGCAGCCAAGATCGAGTTCAATCAGTCTCTGGAAACACCATATATTTT.

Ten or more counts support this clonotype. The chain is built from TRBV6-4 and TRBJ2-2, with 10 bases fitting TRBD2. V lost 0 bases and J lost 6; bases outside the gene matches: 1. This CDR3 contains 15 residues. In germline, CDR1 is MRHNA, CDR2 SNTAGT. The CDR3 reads CASSDSAGGPGELFF. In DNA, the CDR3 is TGTGCCAGCAGTGACTCAGCGGGAGGGCCCGGGGAGCTGTTTTTT.

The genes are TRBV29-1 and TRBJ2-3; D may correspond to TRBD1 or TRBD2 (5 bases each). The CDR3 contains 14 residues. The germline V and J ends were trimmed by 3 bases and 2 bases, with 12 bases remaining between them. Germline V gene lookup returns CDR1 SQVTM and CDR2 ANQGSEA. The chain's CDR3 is CSVDGDPTTDTQYF. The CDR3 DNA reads TGCAGCGTTGATGGGGACCCTACCACAGATACGCAGTATTTT.

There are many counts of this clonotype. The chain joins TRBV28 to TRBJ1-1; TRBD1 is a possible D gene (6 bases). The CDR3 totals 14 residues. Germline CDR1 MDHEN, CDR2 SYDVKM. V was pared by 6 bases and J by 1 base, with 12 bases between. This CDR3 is CASSPPGENTEAFF. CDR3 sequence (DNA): TGTGCCAGCAGCCCCCCAGGGGAGAACACTGAAGCTTTCTTT.

The CDR3 loop is CASSPPSGLNTEAFF. CDR3 coding DNA: TGTGCCAGCTCACCACCGTCAGGGTTGAACACTGAAGCTTTCTTT. The chain is built from TRBV18 and TRBJ1-1; tentative D call: TRBD1 (5 bases). V was shortened by 0 bases and J by 0 bases, with 8 bases between the two germline ends. The CDR3 is 15 residues long. Looked up from germline, CDR1 is KGHSH and CDR2 is LQKENI.

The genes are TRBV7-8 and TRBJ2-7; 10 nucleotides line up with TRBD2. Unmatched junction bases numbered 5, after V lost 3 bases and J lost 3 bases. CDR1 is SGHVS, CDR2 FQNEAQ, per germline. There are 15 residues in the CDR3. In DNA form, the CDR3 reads TGTGCCAGCAGCTTTATGACTAGCGGGTACTACGAGCAGTACTTC. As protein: CASSFMTSGYYEQYF.

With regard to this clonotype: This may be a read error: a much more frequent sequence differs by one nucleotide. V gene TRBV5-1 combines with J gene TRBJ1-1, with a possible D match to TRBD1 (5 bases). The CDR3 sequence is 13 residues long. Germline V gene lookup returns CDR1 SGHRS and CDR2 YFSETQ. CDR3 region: CASSPTGSAEVFF. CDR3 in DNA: TGCGCCAGCAGCCCCACAGGATCAGCCGAAGTTTTCTTT.

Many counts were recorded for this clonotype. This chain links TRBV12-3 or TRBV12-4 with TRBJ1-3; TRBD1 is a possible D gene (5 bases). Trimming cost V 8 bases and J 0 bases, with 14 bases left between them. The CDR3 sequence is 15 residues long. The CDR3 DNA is TGTGCCAGCCGGTTCGGGGCGCGCTCTGGAAACACCATATATTTT. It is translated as CASRFGARSGNTIYF.

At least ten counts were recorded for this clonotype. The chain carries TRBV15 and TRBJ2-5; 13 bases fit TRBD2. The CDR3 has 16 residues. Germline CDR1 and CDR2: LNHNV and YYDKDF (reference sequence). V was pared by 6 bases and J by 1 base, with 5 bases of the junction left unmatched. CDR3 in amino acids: CATSPGLAGLQETQYF. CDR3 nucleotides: TGTGCCACCAGTCCGGGACTAGCGGGACTCCAAGAGACCCAGTACTTC.

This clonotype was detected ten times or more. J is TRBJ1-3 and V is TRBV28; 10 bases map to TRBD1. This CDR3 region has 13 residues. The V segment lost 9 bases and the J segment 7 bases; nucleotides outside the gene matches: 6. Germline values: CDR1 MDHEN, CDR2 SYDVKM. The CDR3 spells CASHPGQGNTIYF. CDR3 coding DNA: TGTGCCAGTCACCCGGGACAGGGGAACACCATATATTTT.

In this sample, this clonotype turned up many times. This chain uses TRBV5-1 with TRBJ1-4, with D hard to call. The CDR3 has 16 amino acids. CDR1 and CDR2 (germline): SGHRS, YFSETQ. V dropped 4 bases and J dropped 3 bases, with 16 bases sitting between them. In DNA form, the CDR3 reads TGCGCCAGCAGCCCCTCGGCGGCGCGGCCTAATGAAAAACTGTTTTTT. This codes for CASSPSAARPNEKLFF.

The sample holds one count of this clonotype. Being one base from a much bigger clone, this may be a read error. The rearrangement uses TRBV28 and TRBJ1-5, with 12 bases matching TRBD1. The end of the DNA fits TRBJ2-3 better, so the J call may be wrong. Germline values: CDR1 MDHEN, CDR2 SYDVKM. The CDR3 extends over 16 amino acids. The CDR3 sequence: CASSFAGTGGFQPQYF. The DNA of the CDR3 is TGTGCCAGCAGTTTTGCCGGGACAGGGGGCTTTCAGCCCCAGTATTTT.

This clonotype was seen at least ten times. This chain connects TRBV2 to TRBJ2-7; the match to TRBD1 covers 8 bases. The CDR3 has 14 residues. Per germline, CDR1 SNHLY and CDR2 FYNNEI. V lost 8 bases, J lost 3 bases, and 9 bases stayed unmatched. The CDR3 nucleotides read TGTGCCAGCCAACCCCAGGGGGCGGGCTACGAGCAGTACTTC. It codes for CASQPQGAGYEQYF.

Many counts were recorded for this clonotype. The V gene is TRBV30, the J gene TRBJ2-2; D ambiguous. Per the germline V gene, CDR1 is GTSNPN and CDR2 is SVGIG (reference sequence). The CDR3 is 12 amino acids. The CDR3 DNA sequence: TGTGCGATAGGAGACTACACCGGGGAGCTGTTTTTT. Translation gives CAIGDYTGELFF.

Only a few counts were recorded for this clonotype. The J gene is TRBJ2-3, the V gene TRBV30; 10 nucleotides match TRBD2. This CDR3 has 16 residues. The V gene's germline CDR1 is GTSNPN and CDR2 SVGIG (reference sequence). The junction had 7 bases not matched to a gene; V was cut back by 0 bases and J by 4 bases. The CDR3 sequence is CAWSVAAGGVSDTQYF. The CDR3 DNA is TGTGCCTGGAGTGTCGCAGCGGGAGGGGTGTCAGATACGCAGTATTTT.

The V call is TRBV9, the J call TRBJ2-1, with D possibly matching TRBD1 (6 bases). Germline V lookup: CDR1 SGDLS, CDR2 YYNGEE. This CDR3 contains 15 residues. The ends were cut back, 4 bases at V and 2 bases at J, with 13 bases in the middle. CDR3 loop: CASSSTGLAYNEQFF. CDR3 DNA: TGTGCCAGCAGCTCCACAGGGTTGGCCTACAATGAGCAGTTCTTC.

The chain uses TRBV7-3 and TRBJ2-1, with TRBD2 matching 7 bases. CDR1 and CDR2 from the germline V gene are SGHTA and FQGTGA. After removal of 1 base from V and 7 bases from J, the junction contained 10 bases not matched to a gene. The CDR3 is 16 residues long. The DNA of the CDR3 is TGTGCCAGCAGCTTAATCCGGCGGGAGAGGGTAAATGAGCAGTTCTTC. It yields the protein CASSLIRRERVNEQFF.

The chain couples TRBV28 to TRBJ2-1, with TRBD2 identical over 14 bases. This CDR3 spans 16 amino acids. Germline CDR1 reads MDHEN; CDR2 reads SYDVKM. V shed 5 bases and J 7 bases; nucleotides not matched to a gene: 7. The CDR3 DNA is TGTGCCAGCAGTGATTTGGGGACTAGCGGGAGTAATGAGCAGTTCTTC. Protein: CASSDLGTSGSNEQFF.

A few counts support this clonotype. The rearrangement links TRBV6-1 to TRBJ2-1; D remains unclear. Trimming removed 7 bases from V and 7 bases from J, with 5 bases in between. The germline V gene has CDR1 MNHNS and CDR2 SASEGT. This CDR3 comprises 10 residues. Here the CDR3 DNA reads TGTGCCAGCACGAGTAATGAGCAGTTCTTC. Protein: CASTSNEQFF.

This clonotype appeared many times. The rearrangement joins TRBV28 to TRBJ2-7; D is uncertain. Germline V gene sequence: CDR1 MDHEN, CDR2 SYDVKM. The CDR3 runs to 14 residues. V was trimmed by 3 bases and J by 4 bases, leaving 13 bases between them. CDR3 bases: TGTGCCAGCAGTTTTCCCGGAAATGTTTACGAGCAGTACTTC. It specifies CASSFPGNVYEQYF. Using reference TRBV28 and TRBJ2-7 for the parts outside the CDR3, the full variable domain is DVKVTQSSRYLVKRTGEKVFLECVQDMDHENMFWYRQDPGLGLRLIYFSYDVKMKEKGDIPEGYSVSREKKERFSLILESASTNQTSMYLCASSFPGNVYEQYFGPGTRLTVT.

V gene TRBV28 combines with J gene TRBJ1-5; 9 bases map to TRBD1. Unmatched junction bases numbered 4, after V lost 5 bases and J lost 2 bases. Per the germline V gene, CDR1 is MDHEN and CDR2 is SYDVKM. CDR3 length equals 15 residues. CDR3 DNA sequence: TGTGCCAGCAGTGCGGACAGGGGTGGCAATCAGCCCCAGCATTTT. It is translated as CASSADRGGNQPQHF.

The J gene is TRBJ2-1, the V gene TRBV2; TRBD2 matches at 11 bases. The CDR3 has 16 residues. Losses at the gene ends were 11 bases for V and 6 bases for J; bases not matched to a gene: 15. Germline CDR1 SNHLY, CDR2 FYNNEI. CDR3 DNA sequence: TGTGCCTCCTTTCCTACTAGCGGGAGATCGGTCAATGAGCAGTTCTTC. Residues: CASFPTSGRSVNEQFF.

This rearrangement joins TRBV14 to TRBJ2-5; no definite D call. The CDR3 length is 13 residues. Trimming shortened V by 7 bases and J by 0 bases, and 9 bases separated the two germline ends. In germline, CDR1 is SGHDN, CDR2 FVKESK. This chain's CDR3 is CASNLPNQETQYF. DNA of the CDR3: TGTGCCAGCAACCTACCGAACCAAGAGACCCAGTACTTC.

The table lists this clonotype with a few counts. The CDR3 sequence is CASSQEKRVVVYEQYF. The CDR3 DNA reads as TGCGCCAGCAGCCAAGAGAAGCGCGTTGTCGTCTACGAGCAGTACTTC. J is TRBJ2-7 and V is TRBV4-1; D unclear. Germline values: CDR1 MGHRA, CDR2 YSYEKL. V was clipped by 0 bases and J by 3 bases, with 15 bases between them. The CDR3 runs to 16 residues.